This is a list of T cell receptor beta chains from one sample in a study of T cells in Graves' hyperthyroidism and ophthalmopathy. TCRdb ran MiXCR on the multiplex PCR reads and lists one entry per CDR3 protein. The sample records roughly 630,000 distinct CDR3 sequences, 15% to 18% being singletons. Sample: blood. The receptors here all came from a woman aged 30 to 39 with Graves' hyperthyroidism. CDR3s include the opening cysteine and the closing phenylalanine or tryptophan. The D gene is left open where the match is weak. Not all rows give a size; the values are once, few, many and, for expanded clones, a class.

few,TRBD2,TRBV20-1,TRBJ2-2,TGCAGTGCTAGTCCCAGCGGGAGAAGCACCGGGGAGCTGTTTTTT,CSASPSGRSTGELFF
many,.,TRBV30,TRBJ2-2,TGTGCCTGGTCCGGAATCCGGGAGCTGTTTTTT,CAWSGIRELFF
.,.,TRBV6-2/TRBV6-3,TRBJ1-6,TGTGCCAGCAGGCAGGCGCTTGTAAGCTCCTATAATTCACCCCTCCACTTT,CASRQALVSSYNSPLHF
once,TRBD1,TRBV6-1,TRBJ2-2,TGTGCCAGCGCCCCAGGGGGCGGGTACACCGGGGAGCTGTTTTTT,CASAPGGGYTGELFF
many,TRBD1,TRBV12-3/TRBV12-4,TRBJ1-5,TGTGCCAGCAGTTTAGGGACAGGGGAATATCAGCCCCAGCATTTT,CASSLGTGEYQPQHF
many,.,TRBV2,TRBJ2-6,TGTGCCAGCAGTGTCGACAGGCGCTCTGGGGCCAACGTCCTGACTTTC,CASSVDRRSGANVLTF
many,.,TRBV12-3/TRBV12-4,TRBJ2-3,TGTGCCAGCAGTTTCCGGCTTACTGACGGAGCCCTGCGGCGCAACCCAGATACGCAGTATTTT,CASSFRLTDGALRRNPDTQYF
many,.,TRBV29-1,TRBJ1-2,TGCAGCGTTGAAACCATTTCGCAGGGGACCTATGGCTACACCTTC,CSVETISQGTYGYTF
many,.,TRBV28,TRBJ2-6,TGTGCCAGCAGTACTACTTACGCCACATCTGGGGCCAACGTCCTGACTTTC,CASSTTYATSGANVLTF
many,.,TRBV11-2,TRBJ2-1,TGTGCCAGCAGCTTTGTGGGAGGTCTTGGTGAGCAGTTCTTC,CASSFVGGLGEQFF
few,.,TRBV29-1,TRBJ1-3,TGCAGCGTTGACCCAGGGGACTCTGGAAACACCATATATTTT,CSVDPGDSGNTIYF
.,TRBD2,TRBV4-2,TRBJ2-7,TGTGCCAGCAGCCAAGATCATACTAGCGGGAGGGGTCCGTACGAGCAGTACTTC,CASSQDHTSGRGPYEQYF
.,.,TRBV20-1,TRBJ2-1,TGCAGTGCTAAGCGCCGGGATTATGAGCAGTTCTTC,CSAKRRDYEQFF
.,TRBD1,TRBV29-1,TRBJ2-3,TGCAGCGCCCGAGCCGGGACAGGGTTTGCAGATACGCAGTATTTT,CSARAGTGFADTQYF
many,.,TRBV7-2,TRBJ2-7,TGTGCCAGCAGCTCCACGGTGCAGCATCCCGACTACGAGCAGTACTTC,CASSSTVQHPDYEQYF
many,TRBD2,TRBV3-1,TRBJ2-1,TGTGCCAGCAGCCAAGAAGGGACTAGTAATGAGCAGTTCTTC,CASSQEGTSNEQFF
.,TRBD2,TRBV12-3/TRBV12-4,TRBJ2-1,TGTGCCAGCAGTAACAGACTAGCCTGGCAGTTCTTC,CASSNRLAWQFF
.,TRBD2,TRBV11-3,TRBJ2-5,TGTGCCAGCAGCCCACGGGAGGAGGGAAAGGAAGGGGTCCAAGAGACCCAGTACTTC,CASSPREEGKEGVQETQYF
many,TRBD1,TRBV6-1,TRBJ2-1,TGTGCCAGCACTTCCCTAACAGGGGTTTGGGGGAGAACATACAATGAGCAGTTCTTC,CASTSLTGVWGRTYNEQFF
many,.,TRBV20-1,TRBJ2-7,TGCAGTGCTAGTCAACAGTCCTACGAGCAGTACTTC,CSASQQSYEQYF
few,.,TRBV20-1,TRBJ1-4,TGCGGGATAAATGCGGGGGTTGGGGAAAAACTGTTTTTT,CGINAGVGEKLFF
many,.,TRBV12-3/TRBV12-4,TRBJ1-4,TGTGCCAGCAGCTCCGGGGAAAAACTGTTTTTT,CASSSGEKLFF
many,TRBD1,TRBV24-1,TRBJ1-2,TGTGCCACCAGTGATCCGAACAGGGGAGTAAATGGCTACACCTTC,CATSDPNRGVNGYTF
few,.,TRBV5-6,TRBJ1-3,TGTGCCAGCGGGGATGGGTCTGGAAACACCATATATTTT,CASGDGSGNTIYF
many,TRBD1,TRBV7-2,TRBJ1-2,TGTGCCAGCAGCCCACCTGGGACAGGGAAGGGCTACACCTTC,CASSPPGTGKGYTF
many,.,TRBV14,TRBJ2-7,TGTGCCAGCAGCTCTGCCATAGCGCTGTACGAGCAGTACTTC,CASSSAIALYEQYF
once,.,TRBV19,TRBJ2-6,TGTGCCAGTAGTATCGTCCTGGTCTCTGGGGCCAACGTCCTGACTTTC,CASSIVLVSGANVLTF
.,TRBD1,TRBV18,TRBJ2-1,TGTGCCGGCTCACCGGGGACAGGTGGGAATGAGCAGTTCTTC,CAGSPGTGGNEQFF
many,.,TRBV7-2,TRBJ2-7,TGTGCCAGCAGCTTGGACGACTACTACGAGCAGTACTTC,CASSLDDYYEQYF
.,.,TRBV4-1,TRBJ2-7,TGCGCCAGCAGCCAAGGACGGCATTCCTACGAGCAGCACTTC,CASSQGRHSYEQHF
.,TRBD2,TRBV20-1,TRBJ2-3,TGCAGTGCCTCCGGGACTAGCGACCACACAGATACGCAGTATTTT,CSASGTSDHTDTQYF
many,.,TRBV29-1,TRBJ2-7,TGCAGCGTGCACACTCCGGGACGGGACTACGAGCAGTACTTC,CSVHTPGRDYEQYF
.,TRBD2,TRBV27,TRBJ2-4,TGTGCCAGCAGTTCTAGCGGAGCCAAAAACATTCAGTACTTC,CASSSSGAKNIQYF
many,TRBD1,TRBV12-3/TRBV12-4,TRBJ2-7,TGTGCCAGCAGTATGGACAGGTCGAGCAAGTACTTC,CASSMDRSSKYF
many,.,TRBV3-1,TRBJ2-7,TGTGCCAGCAGCCCAGGGGTGGGAGGGGCCTACGAGCAGTACTTC,CASSPGVGGAYEQYF
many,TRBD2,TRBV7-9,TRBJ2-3,TGTGCCAGCAGCTTCTCCCCCTTCGGGAGGACAGATACGCAGTATTTT,CASSFSPFGRTDTQYF
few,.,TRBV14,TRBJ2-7,TGTGCCAGCAGCCAGCAACCTAACCCCGGCGAGCAGTACTTC,CASSQQPNPGEQYF
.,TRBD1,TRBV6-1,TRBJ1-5,TGTGCCAGCAGCCGCATTACAACAGGGGGCAGCAATCAGCCCCAGCATTTT,CASSRITTGGSNQPQHF
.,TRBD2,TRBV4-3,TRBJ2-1,TGCGCCAGCAGCCAAAGGCGGGCGGGGGGGGGCTCCTACAATGAGCAGTTCTTC,CASSQRRAGGGSYNEQFF
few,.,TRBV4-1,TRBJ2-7,TGCGCCAGCAGCCAAGAGGCGGACCGATTCTACGAGCAGTACTTC,CASSQEADRFYEQYF
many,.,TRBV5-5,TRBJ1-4,TGTGCCAGCAGCGTCGGACTATCCCAGGAAAAACTGTTTTTT,CASSVGLSQEKLFF
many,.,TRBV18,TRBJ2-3,TGTGCCAGCTCACCCACTATTCAACTTGGCACAGATACGCAGTATTTT,CASSPTIQLGTDTQYF
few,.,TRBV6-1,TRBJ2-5,TGTGCCAGCAGTGTTATGTACTTCCAAGAGACCCAGTACTTC,CASSVMYFQETQYF